These T cell receptor beta chains were read from a single sample in a study of cytomegalovirus exposure and HLA in healthy donors. Assay: immunoSEQ multiplex PCR; the TCRdb copy retains only in-frame clones and omits some. The table includes about 200,000 clones, about 79% detected once. The sequenced sample consisted of PBMCs. All receptors derive from a woman between 25 and 40 years old in good health and CMV-seropositive. Each CDR3 is given with its conserved first and last residue. A D gene is named only where the DNA matches it firmly. Only part of the rows carry a size: once, few, many, or a class if the clone is expanded.

TRBV2,NA,NA,TRBJ2-7,TGTGCCAGCAGTGGGGGCCGGCGGTGGGACGAGCAGTACTTC,CASSGGRRWDEQYF
TRBV2,NA,NA,TRBJ2-1,TGTGCCAGCAGTGAACGGGGTGAGCAGTTCTTC,CASSERGEQFF
TRBV27,NA,NA,TRBJ2-2,TGTGCCAGCAGTTTCCTCACCGGGGAGCTGTTTTTT,CASSFLTGELFF
TRBV6-4,NA,NA,TRBJ1-2,TGTGCCAGCAGTGTTCAGGGCGGCTATGGCTACACCTTC,CASSVQGGYGYTF
TRBV19,TRBD1,NA,TRBJ2-7,TGTGCCAGTAGCCGGATGCCGGGACAGGCAAACTACGAGCAGTACTTC,CASSRMPGQANYEQYF
TRBV18,TRBD1,few,TRBJ2-2,TGTGCCAGCTCAACCCCGGGACAGATGAACACCGGGGAGCTGTTTTTT,CASSTPGQMNTGELFF
TRBV30,NA,NA,TRBJ2-1,TGTGCCTGGAGTGTACTAGCCCCCTACAATGAGCAGTTCTTC,CAWSVLAPYNEQFF
TRBV4-1,TRBD2,NA,TRBJ2-5,TGCGCCAGCAGCCCCCCCGCGGCGGGAGGTGTAGAGACCCAGTACTTC,CASSPPAAGGVETQYF
TRBV25-1,TRBD2,NA,TRBJ2-1,TGTGCCAGCAGTGAATTGATCGAAGCGGGAGGGCCCAATGAGCAGTTCTTC,CASSELIEAGGPNEQFF
TRBV11-2,TRBD1,NA,TRBJ1-5,TGTGCCAGCAGCTTAGATGGGACAGGGGGTAATCAGCCCCAGCATTTT,CASSLDGTGGNQPQHF
TRBV4-1,TRBD2,few,TRBJ2-7,TGCGCCAGCAGCCGTAGGGGGGCCGGGACTAGCGGTGACGAGCAGTACTTC,CASSRRGAGTSGDEQYF
TRBV7-3,NA,NA,TRBJ2-2,TGTGCCAGCAGCTTAGATTCGGGAATAGACACCGGGGAGCTGTTTTTT,CASSLDSGIDTGELFF
TRBV25-1,NA,NA,TRBJ1-3,TGTGCCAGCAGTGCCTACTCCCAGGGCCCTGGAAACACCATATATTTT,CASSAYSQGPGNTIYF
TRBV7-8,NA,NA,TRBJ1-2,TGTGCCAGCAGCCTCGACGGGACATCCGATTATGGCTACACCTTC,CASSLDGTSDYGYTF
TRBV7-7,TRBD2,NA,TRBJ2-1,TGTGCTAGCAGCCCTATAGCGGGAGATTTGGATGAGCAGTTCTTC,CASSPIAGDLDEQFF
TRBV6-5,TRBD2,NA,TRBJ2-1,TGTGCCAGCGGCAAGTCTAGCGGGAGTTACAATGAGCAGTTCTTC,CASGKSSGSYNEQFF
TRBV18,TRBD2,NA,TRBJ2-7,TGTGCCAGCTCACCCCAGGGACTAGTCAACCCCAACGAGCAGTACTTC,CASSPQGLVNPNEQYF
TRBV2,TRBD1,NA,TRBJ1-2,TGTGCCAGCAGTGAAACGGGACAGGGGAGATTTCTTGGCTACACCTTC,CASSETGQGRFLGYTF
TRBV27,TRBD1,NA,TRBJ1-1,TGTGCCAGCAGGCGGGACAGGGTAAGGACGGCTGAAGCTTTCTTT,CASRRDRVRTAEAFF
TRBV2,NA,few,TRBJ2-1,TGTGCCAGCAAGGTGGGAGAGAACAATGAGCAGTTCTTC,CASKVGENNEQFF
TRBV2,NA,NA,TRBJ1-2,TGTGCCAGCAGTGAGCAGGAATATGGCTACACCTTC,CASSEQEYGYTF
TRBV9,NA,NA,TRBJ2-1,TGTGCCAGCAGCGTACAAGACTCATACTCCTACAATGAGCAGTTCTTC,CASSVQDSYSYNEQFF
TRBV6-1,NA,once,TRBJ2-7,TGTGCCAGCAGTTTTCGGACAGAGACCTACGAGCAGTACTTC,CASSFRTETYEQYF
TRBV15,NA,once,TRBJ1-5,TGTGCCACCAGCAGAGGGATCGCGGATCAGCCCCAGCATTTT,CATSRGIADQPQHF
TRBV13,NA,NA,TRBJ2-3,TGTGCCAGCAGCGCCGTGGCAGGGCCCACAGATACGCAGTATTTT,CASSAVAGPTDTQYF
TRBV29-1,NA,NA,TRBJ2-6,TGCAGCGTTCTGGACAGCACTGGGGCCAACGTCCTGACTTTC,CSVLDSTGANVLTF
TRBV29-1,TRBD1,NA,TRBJ2-7,TGCAGCGTTGAAGAGGGACAGGAGATCTACGAGCAGTACTTC,CSVEEGQEIYEQYF
TRBV6-5,TRBD1,NA,TRBJ1-2,TGTGCCAGCAGTTACAGGGACAGACCCTTCTACACCTTC,CASSYRDRPFYTF
TRBV2,TRBD2,NA,TRBJ2-2,TGTGCCAGCAGTGAGGTTGTTCATAGCGGGAGTTCCGGGGAGCTGTTTTTT,CASSEVVHSGSSGELFF
TRBV29-1,NA,NA,TRBJ1-5,TGCAGCGTTACTGGGGGCCATAGCAATCAGCCCCAGCATTTT,CSVTGGHSNQPQHF
TRBV29-1,NA,NA,TRBJ2-1,TGCAGCGTTGAAGGGAGTGCGGACAGTCTATACAATGAGCAGTTCTTC,CSVEGSADSLYNEQFF
TRBV11-2,NA,NA,TRBJ1-2,TGTGCCAGCAGTTATACAAGGAACACGGCTACTATCGGCTACACCTTC,CASSYTRNTATIGYTF
TRBV7-2,NA,NA,TRBJ2-1,TGTGCCAGCAGCTCAAGGGGCGGCACCTACAATGAGCAGTTCTTC,CASSSRGGTYNEQFF
TRBV4-1,TRBD2,NA,TRBJ2-2,TGCGCCAGCAGCCAACCTCCGGGACTAGCGGTCGGGGAGCTGTTTTTT,CASSQPPGLAVGELFF
TRBV7-9,NA,NA,TRBJ2-3,TGTGCCAGTGAGCGTGGCACAGATACGCAGTATTTT,CASERGTDTQYF
TRBV9,NA,NA,TRBJ1-2,TGTGCCAGCAGCGTAGATTTGGTCCAGGGTGGCTACACCTTC,CASSVDLVQGGYTF
TRBV11-2,NA,NA,TRBJ2-1,TGTGCCAGCAGCCAGACTAGACTCTCCTACAATGAGCAGTTCTTC,CASSQTRLSYNEQFF
TRBV7-2,TRBD1,NA,TRBJ2-1,TGTGCCAGCAGCTCCTACCCAGGGGGCCCCGCAGGGTTCTTC,CASSSYPGGPAGFF
TRBV9,TRBD1,NA,TRBJ1-2,TGTGCCAGCAGCACCCAGGGGGGCTATGGCTACACCTTC,CASSTQGGYGYTF
TRBV2,NA,NA,TRBJ1-5,TGTGCCAGCAGTCAGGATACTAGCAATCAGCCCCAGCATTTT,CASSQDTSNQPQHF
TRBV4-2,TRBD1,once,TRBJ1-1,TGTGCCAGCAGCCAAGATTGGTTCGGGACAGGGGTTTCGGGGAGGGTTGAAGCTTTCTTT,CASSQDWFGTGVSGRVEAFF
TRBV7-2,NA,NA,TRBJ2-3,TGTGCCAGCAGCCGTTTATCCTTGACAGATACGCAGTATTTT,CASSRLSLTDTQYF